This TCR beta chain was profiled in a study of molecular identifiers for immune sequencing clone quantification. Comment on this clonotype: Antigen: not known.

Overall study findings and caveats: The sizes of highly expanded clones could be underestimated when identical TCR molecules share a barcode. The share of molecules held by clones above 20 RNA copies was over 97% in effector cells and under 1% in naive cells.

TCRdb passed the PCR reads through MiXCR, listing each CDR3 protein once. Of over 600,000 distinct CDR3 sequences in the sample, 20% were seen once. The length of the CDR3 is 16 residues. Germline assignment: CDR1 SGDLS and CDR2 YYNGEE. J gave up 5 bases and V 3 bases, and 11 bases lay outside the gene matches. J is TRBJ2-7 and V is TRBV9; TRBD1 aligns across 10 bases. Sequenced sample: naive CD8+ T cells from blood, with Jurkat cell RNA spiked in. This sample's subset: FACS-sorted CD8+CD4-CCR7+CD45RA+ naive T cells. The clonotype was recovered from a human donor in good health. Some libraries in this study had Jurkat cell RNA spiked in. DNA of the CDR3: TGTGCCAGCAGCGCCCGAACCGGGACAGGGGACCACGAGCAGTACTTC. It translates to CASSARTGTGDHEQYF. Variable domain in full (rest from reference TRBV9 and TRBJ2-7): DSGVTQTPKHLITATGQRVTLRCSPRSGDLSVYWYQQSLDQGLQFLIQYYNGEERAKGNILERFSAQQFPDLHSELNLSSLELGDSALYFCASSARTGTGDHEQYFGPGTRLTVT.